This record covers a single T cell receptor beta chain. This entry comes from a study of blood T cell repertoires in COVID-19. Per the germline V gene, CDR1 is SQVTM and CDR2 is ANQGSEA. J lost 7 bases, V lost 6 bases, and 3 bases had no gene match. This CDR3 is 13 amino acids long. Clones were read by immunoSEQ multiplex PCR, and TCRdb kept only the in-frame ones, dropping some. Among about 230,000 clones listed, approximately 89% were seen once. Recruitment covered about 26 US areas and drew participants whose ages spanned 18 to 89 years. The receptor comes from a middle-aged woman with acute COVID-19. Sequences were obtained from PBMCs or T cells enriched from blood (not recorded which). This chain uses TRBV29-1 with TRBJ2-4, with TRBD2 identical over 13 bases. CDR3 sequence reads: CSVGTSGMNIQYF. CDR3 coding DNA: TGCAGCGTCGGGACTAGCGGGATGAACATTCAGTACTTC.